A selection of T cell receptor beta chains follows, all from one sample in a study of T cell repertoires in cytomegalovirus infection. These receptors lack a known antigen. TCRdb reprocessed the reads via MiXCR and lists one record per CDR3 protein. The sample consists of some 940,000 distinct CDR3 sequences, about a third of them appearing once. The specimen comprised cultured CD8+ T cells from PBMCs, sampled from culture after CMV antigen stimulation. These receptors originate from a human donor in good health (CMV status not recorded). Some clones in this sample may be carry-over from other donors' samples. Both conserved end residues are part of each CDR3. D genes are given only for firm matches. Expanded clones get a size class; other rows say once, few or many, or leave the size out.

v_call: TRBV28; j_call: TRBJ2-5; d_call: TRBD1; clone_size: few; cdr3_length: 16; cdr3_nt: TGTGCCAGCTTCGGGACAGGGGGCCCGATTAGGGAGACCCAGTACTTC; cdr3_aa: CASFGTGGPIRETQYF
v_call: TRBV24-1; j_call: TRBJ2-2; d_call: TRBD2; clone_size: NA; cdr3_length: 14; cdr3_nt: TGTGCCACCGGGGGGGGAGGCTACACCGGGGAGCTGTTTTTT; cdr3_aa: CATGGGGYTGELFF
v_call: TRBV3-1; j_call: TRBJ1-1; d_call: NA; clone_size: NA; cdr3_length: 15; cdr3_nt: TGTGCCAGCAGCCTACAGGGAGAGTTTAACACTGAAGCTTTCTTT; cdr3_aa: CASSLQGEFNTEAFF
v_call: TRBV27; j_call: TRBJ1-1; d_call: NA; clone_size: few; cdr3_length: 13; cdr3_nt: TGTGCCAGCAGTCCCGGGCTGATCACTGAAGCTTTCTTT; cdr3_aa: CASSPGLITEAFF
v_call: TRBV19; j_call: TRBJ2-2; d_call: NA; clone_size: NA; cdr3_length: 15; cdr3_nt: TGTGCCAGTAGTATATTCACAGCGAACACCGGGGAGCTGTTTTTT; cdr3_aa: CASSIFTANTGELFF
v_call: TRBV7-9; j_call: TRBJ2-5; d_call: TRBD2; clone_size: few; cdr3_length: 16; cdr3_nt: TGTGCCAGCAGCACCTCACTAGCGGGGGAACAAGAGACCCAGTACTTC; cdr3_aa: CASSTSLAGEQETQYF
v_call: TRBV7-9; j_call: TRBJ2-5; d_call: NA; clone_size: many; cdr3_length: 15; cdr3_nt: TGTGCCAGCAGGTCGATCCGGGGGTTACAAGAGACCCAGTACTTC; cdr3_aa: CASRSIRGLQETQYF
v_call: TRBV19; j_call: TRBJ1-2; d_call: NA; clone_size: NA; cdr3_length: 14; cdr3_nt: TGTGCCAGTAGTCCCGGCCCCGCCGGATTAAGCTACACCTTC; cdr3_aa: CASSPGPAGLSYTF
v_call: TRBV29-1; j_call: TRBJ2-6; d_call: NA; clone_size: many; cdr3_length: 13; cdr3_nt: TGCAGCGTAGCGAGTTCTGGGGCCAACGTCCTGACTTTC; cdr3_aa: CSVASSGANVLTF
v_call: TRBV4-1; j_call: TRBJ2-4; d_call: NA; clone_size: few; cdr3_length: 17; cdr3_nt: TGCGCCAGCAGCCAAGATCGCTCCACAGGGGGGGCTCCCATTCAGTACTTC; cdr3_aa: CASSQDRSTGGAPIQYF
v_call: TRBV7-2; j_call: TRBJ2-1; d_call: TRBD2; clone_size: many; cdr3_length: 16; cdr3_nt: TGTGCCAGCAGCTTAGCGTCTAGCGGGGGGACCAATGAGCAGTTCTTC; cdr3_aa: CASSLASSGGTNEQFF
v_call: TRBV20-1; j_call: TRBJ1-2; d_call: NA; clone_size: NA; cdr3_length: 15; cdr3_nt: TGCAGTGCTAGACACCCTATTCGGGCGGGCTATGGCTACACCTTC; cdr3_aa: CSARHPIRAGYGYTF
v_call: TRBV5-6; j_call: TRBJ1-5; d_call: TRBD1; clone_size: few; cdr3_length: 15; cdr3_nt: TGTGCCAGCAGCCCCGGGACAGGGGAACAACAGCCCCAGCATTTT; cdr3_aa: CASSPGTGEQQPQHF
v_call: TRBV24-1; j_call: TRBJ2-1; d_call: NA; clone_size: many; cdr3_length: 17; cdr3_nt: TGTGCCACCAGTGACCCAGGGGACACCAGCTCCTACAATGAGCAGTTCTTC; cdr3_aa: CATSDPGDTSSYNEQFF
v_call: TRBV7-6; j_call: TRBJ2-1; d_call: NA; clone_size: NA; cdr3_length: 13; cdr3_nt: TGTGCCAGCAGCTTAAGGGGTCGGGATGAGCAGTTCTTC; cdr3_aa: CASSLRGRDEQFF
v_call: TRBV6-5; j_call: TRBJ2-7; d_call: NA; clone_size: many; cdr3_length: 15; cdr3_nt: TGTGCCAGCAGTTACTGGGCAGGGCCCACCTACGAGCAGTACTTC; cdr3_aa: CASSYWAGPTYEQYF
v_call: TRBV27; j_call: TRBJ2-6; d_call: NA; clone_size: NA; cdr3_length: 14; cdr3_nt: TGTGCCAGCAGTTACAGGGTTGAGGCCAACGTCCTGACTTTC; cdr3_aa: CASSYRVEANVLTF
v_call: TRBV15; j_call: TRBJ2-2; d_call: NA; clone_size: few; cdr3_length: 14; cdr3_nt: TGTGCCACCAGGGGCGGGGTTCTGACCGGGGAGCTGTTTTTT; cdr3_aa: CATRGGVLTGELFF
v_call: TRBV7-6; j_call: TRBJ1-1; d_call: NA; clone_size: NA; cdr3_length: 12; cdr3_nt: TGTGCCAGCAGCATAGGGACCGACGGAGCTTTCTTT; cdr3_aa: CASSIGTDGAFF
v_call: TRBV28; j_call: TRBJ2-5; d_call: NA; clone_size: few; cdr3_length: 12; cdr3_nt: TGTGCCATCCTCGGGGAGGAAGAGACCCAGTACTTC; cdr3_aa: CAILGEEETQYF
v_call: TRBV27; j_call: TRBJ1-5; d_call: NA; clone_size: few; cdr3_length: 13; cdr3_nt: TGTGCCAGCAGTTTTACAAAGAGTCAGCCCCAGCATTTT; cdr3_aa: CASSFTKSQPQHF
v_call: TRBV7-6; j_call: TRBJ1-2; d_call: NA; clone_size: many; cdr3_length: 13; cdr3_nt: TGTGCCAGCAGCCGCCGGGGTCTCTATGGCTACACCTTC; cdr3_aa: CASSRRGLYGYTF
v_call: TRBV6-2/TRBV6-3; j_call: TRBJ2-2; d_call: TRBD1; clone_size: NA; cdr3_length: 17; cdr3_nt: TGTGCCAGCAGTTTATTACAGGGGGCACTGAACACCGGGGAGCTGTTTTTT; cdr3_aa: CASSLLQGALNTGELFF
v_call: TRBV12-3/TRBV12-4; j_call: TRBJ2-2; d_call: NA; clone_size: NA; cdr3_length: 12; cdr3_nt: TGTGCCAGCAGCTGGGACATCGGGGAGCTGTTTTTT; cdr3_aa: CASSWDIGELFF
v_call: TRBV4-2; j_call: TRBJ2-1; d_call: TRBD2; clone_size: NA; cdr3_length: 17; cdr3_nt: TGTGCCAGCAGCCTGGGTTCCAGACTAGCGGCCCACAATGAGCAGTTCTTC; cdr3_aa: CASSLGSRLAAHNEQFF
v_call: TRBV7-9; j_call: TRBJ1-6; d_call: TRBD1; clone_size: few; cdr3_length: 17; cdr3_nt: TGTGCCAGCAGCCCGAGAGGGGGCTCTGTGGATAATTCACCCCTCCACTTT; cdr3_aa: CASSPRGGSVDNSPLHF
v_call: TRBV6-1; j_call: TRBJ2-3; d_call: NA; clone_size: few; cdr3_length: 16; cdr3_nt: TGTGCCAGCAGTGAGGACCCACACCCCATCGGGGATACGCAGTATTTT; cdr3_aa: CASSEDPHPIGDTQYF
v_call: TRBV5-8; j_call: TRBJ1-2; d_call: NA; clone_size: many; cdr3_length: 15; cdr3_nt: TGTGCCAGCAGCTTGTTTGGTAGGACCCTCTATGGCTACACCTTC; cdr3_aa: CASSLFGRTLYGYTF
v_call: TRBV7-6; j_call: TRBJ2-5; d_call: NA; clone_size: NA; cdr3_length: 14; cdr3_nt: TGTGCCAGCAGCTTGGGGGCCTTCCAAGAGACCCAGTACTTC; cdr3_aa: CASSLGAFQETQYF
v_call: TRBV6-1; j_call: TRBJ2-1; d_call: TRBD1; clone_size: NA; cdr3_length: 15; cdr3_nt: TGTGCCAGCAGTGAAAAGGGACAGGGGGGGAATGAGCAGTTCTTC; cdr3_aa: CASSEKGQGGNEQFF
v_call: TRBV6-2/TRBV6-3; j_call: TRBJ2-7; d_call: NA; clone_size: NA; cdr3_length: 14; cdr3_nt: TGTGCCAGCAGTTTCGGGACGGGGGAGGTCGAGCAGTACTTC; cdr3_aa: CASSFGTGEVEQYF
v_call: TRBV4-2; j_call: TRBJ1-4; d_call: NA; clone_size: many; cdr3_length: 15; cdr3_nt: TGTGCCAGCAGCCAACAACAGGGCCCTAATGAAAAACTGTTTTTT; cdr3_aa: CASSQQQGPNEKLFF
v_call: TRBV18; j_call: TRBJ2-1; d_call: NA; clone_size: NA; cdr3_length: 14; cdr3_nt: TGTGCCAGCTCACCTTGGGGGAAGTTCGATGAGCAGTTCTTC; cdr3_aa: CASSPWGKFDEQFF
v_call: TRBV5-4; j_call: TRBJ1-3; d_call: NA; clone_size: NA; cdr3_length: 14; cdr3_nt: TGTGCCAGCAGCTTGCCTGGGGTTGGAAACACCATATATTTT; cdr3_aa: CASSLPGVGNTIYF
v_call: TRBV6-6; j_call: TRBJ1-4; d_call: NA; clone_size: once; cdr3_length: 16; cdr3_nt: TGTGCCAGCAGTTACTCGTTAAACCCGGCTAATGAAAAACTGTTTTTT; cdr3_aa: CASSYSLNPANEKLFF
v_call: TRBV19; j_call: TRBJ1-2; d_call: NA; clone_size: NA; cdr3_length: 14; cdr3_nt: TGTGCCAGTACCCCCGGCAGAGGCGCCTATGGCTACACCTTC; cdr3_aa: CASTPGRGAYGYTF
v_call: TRBV5-4; j_call: TRBJ1-2; d_call: NA; clone_size: NA; cdr3_length: 23; cdr3_nt: TGTGCCAGCAGCCCCGTCCGCCCGTCCACACCCGGACCTCGTGTGGGGCGCTACTATGGCTACACCTTC; cdr3_aa: CASSPVRPSTPGPRVGRYYGYTF
v_call: TRBV7-9; j_call: TRBJ1-3; d_call: NA; clone_size: few; cdr3_length: 14; cdr3_nt: TGTGCCAGCAGCTTAGCACCCTCTGGAAACACCATATATTTT; cdr3_aa: CASSLAPSGNTIYF
v_call: TRBV27; j_call: TRBJ2-7; d_call: NA; clone_size: NA; cdr3_length: 14; cdr3_nt: TGTGCCAGCAGTACGGTAGTACCAAACTACGAGCAGTACTTC; cdr3_aa: CASSTVVPNYEQYF
v_call: TRBV20-1; j_call: TRBJ1-2; d_call: NA; clone_size: few; cdr3_length: 13; cdr3_nt: TGCAGTGCTCAACAGGAAACTAACTATGGCTACACCTTC; cdr3_aa: CSAQQETNYGYTF
v_call: TRBV12-3/TRBV12-4; j_call: TRBJ2-5; d_call: NA; clone_size: many; cdr3_length: 16; cdr3_nt: TGTGCCAGCAGTTTCCACCCTGATCAGGGTCAAGAGACCCAGTACTTC; cdr3_aa: CASSFHPDQGQETQYF
v_call: TRBV20-1; j_call: TRBJ1-2; d_call: NA; clone_size: NA; cdr3_length: 13; cdr3_nt: TGCAGTGCTAAAGATCCCATCGGGGATGGCTACACCTTC; cdr3_aa: CSAKDPIGDGYTF
v_call: TRBV27; j_call: TRBJ1-1; d_call: TRBD1; clone_size: NA; cdr3_length: 13; cdr3_nt: TGTGCCAGCAGTTCCCAGGGGGACACTGAAGCTTTCTTT; cdr3_aa: CASSSQGDTEAFF
v_call: TRBV7-8; j_call: TRBJ1-4; d_call: NA; clone_size: few; cdr3_length: 14; cdr3_nt: TGTGCCAGCAGCTTAGGGAGACATAATGAAAAACTGTTTTTT; cdr3_aa: CASSLGRHNEKLFF
v_call: TRBV2; j_call: TRBJ2-1; d_call: NA; clone_size: NA; cdr3_length: 13; cdr3_nt: TGTGCCTACCGGGACACGTCCTACAATGAGCAGTTCTTC; cdr3_aa: CAYRDTSYNEQFF
v_call: TRBV19; j_call: TRBJ1-2; d_call: NA; clone_size: few; cdr3_length: 17; cdr3_nt: TGTGCCAGTAGTATCAGGCCGGACTATTTGGCAGGCTATGGCTACACCTTC; cdr3_aa: CASSIRPDYLAGYGYTF
v_call: TRBV6-1; j_call: TRBJ2-1; d_call: NA; clone_size: NA; cdr3_length: 11; cdr3_nt: TGTGCCATCCTGTGGGGGAATGAGCAGTTCTTC; cdr3_aa: CAILWGNEQFF
v_call: TRBV15; j_call: TRBJ1-5; d_call: NA; clone_size: few; cdr3_length: 16; cdr3_nt: TGTGCCACCAGCAGAGACTCCGGGATTTTATATCAGCCCCAGCATTTT; cdr3_aa: CATSRDSGILYQPQHF
v_call: TRBV12-3/TRBV12-4; j_call: TRBJ2-1; d_call: NA; clone_size: few; cdr3_length: 15; cdr3_nt: TGTGCCAGCAGCCTGGACGGGGCTCCCTACAATGAGCAGTTCTTC; cdr3_aa: CASSLDGAPYNEQFF
v_call: TRBV7-2; j_call: TRBJ1-1; d_call: NA; clone_size: many; cdr3_length: 13; cdr3_nt: TGTGCCAGCAGCTGGGGCAGGAACACTGAAGCTTTCTTT; cdr3_aa: CASSWGRNTEAFF
v_call: TRBV2; j_call: TRBJ2-3; d_call: NA; clone_size: NA; cdr3_length: 13; cdr3_nt: TGTGCCAGCCGGGGGTTCGACACAGATACGCAGTATTTT; cdr3_aa: CASRGFDTDTQYF
v_call: TRBV12-3/TRBV12-4; j_call: TRBJ2-5; d_call: TRBD2; clone_size: many; cdr3_length: 15; cdr3_nt: TGTGCCAGCAGTCAGGGACTAGCGGGGCCAGAGACCCAGTACTTC; cdr3_aa: CASSQGLAGPETQYF
v_call: TRBV4-2; j_call: TRBJ1-1; d_call: NA; clone_size: few; cdr3_length: 15; cdr3_nt: TGTGCCAGCAGCCAAGTGGTCGGGGGCTGGCCTGAAGCTTTCTTT; cdr3_aa: CASSQVVGGWPEAFF